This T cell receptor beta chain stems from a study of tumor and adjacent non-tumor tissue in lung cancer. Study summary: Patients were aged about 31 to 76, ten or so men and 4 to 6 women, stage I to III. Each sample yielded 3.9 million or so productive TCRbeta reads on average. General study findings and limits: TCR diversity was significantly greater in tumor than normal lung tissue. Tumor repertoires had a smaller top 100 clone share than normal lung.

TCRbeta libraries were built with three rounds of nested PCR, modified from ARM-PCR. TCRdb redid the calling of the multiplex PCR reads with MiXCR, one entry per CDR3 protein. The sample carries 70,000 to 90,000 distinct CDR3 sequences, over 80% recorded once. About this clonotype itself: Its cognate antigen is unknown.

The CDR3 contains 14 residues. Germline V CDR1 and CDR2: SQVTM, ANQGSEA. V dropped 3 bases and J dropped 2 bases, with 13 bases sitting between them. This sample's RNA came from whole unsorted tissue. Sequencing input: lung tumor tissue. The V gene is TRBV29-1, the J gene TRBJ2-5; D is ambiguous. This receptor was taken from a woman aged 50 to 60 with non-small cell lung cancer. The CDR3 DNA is TGCAGCGTTGACTTAACGGCAGAGCAAGAGACCCAGTACTTC. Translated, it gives CSVDLTAEQETQYF.